The rows below give T cell receptor beta chains drawn from one sample of a study of shared clonotypes between healthy human individuals. Clones were sequenced by immunoSEQ multiplex PCR, and TCRdb holds only the in-frame ones, with some missing. The sample consists of more than 2,000,000 clones, approximately 90% of them appearing once. The sequenced material came from naive CD4+ T cells sorted from blood. Receptor source: a man between 18 and 35 years old in good health. CDR3s include the opening cysteine and the closing phenylalanine or tryptophan. The order of the fields is J gene, V gene, clone size, D gene, CDR3 protein, CDR3 DNA. The D gene is left open where the match is weak. Expanded clones get a size class; other rows say once, few or many, or leave the size out.

>TRBJ1-5|TRBV5-1|NA|NA
CASSNEGGNQPQHF
TGCGCCAGCTCCAATGAGGGTGGCAATCAGCCCCAGCATTTT
>TRBJ1-1|TRBV11-2|NA|NA
CASSFSGRRQNTEAFF
TGTGCCAGCAGCTTCTCGGGTAGACGTCAGAACACTGAAGCTTTCTTT
>TRBJ1-1|TRBV10-1|NA|NA
CASSELGTEAFF
TGCGCCAGCAGTGAGTTGGGCACTGAAGCTTTCTTT
>TRBJ1-3|TRBV6-1|NA|NA
CASDDSHSGNTIYF
TGTGCCAGCGATGACAGTCACTCTGGAAACACCATATATTTT
>TRBJ2-7|TRBV5-1|NA|TRBD1
CASSPQTGTSYEQYF
TGCGCCAGCAGCCCGCAGACAGGGACGTCCTACGAGCAGTACTTC
>TRBJ2-1|TRBV4-1|NA|NA
CASSQDMGGRGYNEQFF
TGCGCCAGCAGCCAAGATATGGGGGGGCGGGGCTACAATGAGCAGTTCTTC
>TRBJ2-1|TRBV30|NA|TRBD2
CAWSAASGRMNNEQFF
TGTGCCTGGAGTGCAGCTAGCGGGAGAATGAACAATGAGCAGTTCTTC
>TRBJ1-4|TRBV5-1|NA|TRBD1
CASSLMGQGKANEKLFF
TGCGCCAGCAGCTTGATGGGACAGGGGAAAGCTAATGAAAAACTGTTTTTT
>TRBJ1-6|TRBV27|NA|NA
CASSLYRTDNSPLHF
TGTGCCAGCAGTTTATATAGGACAGATAATTCACCCCTCCACTTT
>TRBJ2-2|TRBV6-6|NA|NA
CASSAGQYTGELFF
TGTGCCAGCAGCGCGGGACAGTACACCGGGGAGCTGTTTTTT
>TRBJ1-2|TRBV28|NA|NA
CASSSSGTFRRGYTF
TGTGCCAGCAGTTCGTCCGGGACCTTTAGACGTGGCTACACCTTC
>TRBJ2-6|TRBV11-2|NA|TRBD1
CASRPAGGISGANVLTF
TGTGCCAGCCGCCCGGCAGGGGGTATATCTGGGGCCAACGTCCTGACTTTC
>TRBJ1-3|TRBV19|NA|NA
CASSIDAVSGNTIYF
TGTGCCAGTAGTATAGACGCGGTATCTGGAAACACCATATATTTT
>TRBJ2-3|TRBV4-1|NA|NA
CASSPGRDTQYF
TGCGCCAGCAGCCCAGGCCGAGATACGCAGTATTTT
>TRBJ2-5|TRBV5-5|NA|NA
CASSLTGRHETQYF
TGTGCCAGCAGCTTGACAGGGAGGCATGAGACCCAGTACTTC
>TRBJ1-2|TRBV28|NA|NA
CASSLGFGWNGYTF
TGTGCCAGCAGTTTAGGATTTGGATGGAATGGCTACACCTTC
>TRBJ2-7|TRBV2|once|TRBD1
CASSEEGQVYEQYF
TGTGCCAGCAGTGAAGAGGGACAGGTTTACGAGCAGTACTTC
>TRBJ1-2|TRBV7-9|NA|TRBD1
CARHDRGGYGYTF
TGTGCCAGACACGACAGGGGTGGGTATGGCTACACCTTC
>TRBJ2-2|TRBV7-3|NA|TRBD2
CASSLTRLAGGGIDTGELFF
TGTGCCAGCAGCTTAACGAGATTAGCGGGGGGCGGAATCGACACCGGGGAGCTGTTTTTT
>TRBJ2-5|TRBV2|once|NA
CASSESRGSAETQYF
TGTGCCAGCAGTGAGAGCAGGGGCTCCGCAGAGACCCAGTACTTC